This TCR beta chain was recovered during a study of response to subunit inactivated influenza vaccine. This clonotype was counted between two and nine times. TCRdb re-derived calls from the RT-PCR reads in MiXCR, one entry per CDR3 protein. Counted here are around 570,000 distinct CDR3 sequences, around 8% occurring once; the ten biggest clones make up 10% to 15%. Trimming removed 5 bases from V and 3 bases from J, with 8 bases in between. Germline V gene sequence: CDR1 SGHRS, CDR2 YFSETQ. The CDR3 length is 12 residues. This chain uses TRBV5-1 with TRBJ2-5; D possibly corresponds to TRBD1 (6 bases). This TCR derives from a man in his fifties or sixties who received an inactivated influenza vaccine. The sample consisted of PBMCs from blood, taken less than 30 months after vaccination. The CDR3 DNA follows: TGCGCCAGCAGAGGGGGAAAAGAGACCCAGTACTTC. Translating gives CASRGGKETQYF.